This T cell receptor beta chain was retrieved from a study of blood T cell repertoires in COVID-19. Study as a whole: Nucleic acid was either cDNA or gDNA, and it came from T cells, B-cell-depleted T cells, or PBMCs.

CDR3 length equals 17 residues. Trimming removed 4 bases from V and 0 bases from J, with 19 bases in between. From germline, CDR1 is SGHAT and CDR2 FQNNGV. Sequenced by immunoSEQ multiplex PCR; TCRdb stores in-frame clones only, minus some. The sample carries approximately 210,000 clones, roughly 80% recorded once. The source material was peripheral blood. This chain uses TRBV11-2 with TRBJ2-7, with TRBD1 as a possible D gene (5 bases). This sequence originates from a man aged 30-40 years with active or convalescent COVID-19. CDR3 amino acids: CASSYPLGTGDSYEQYF. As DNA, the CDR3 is TGTGCCAGCAGCTATCCTTTGGGCACAGGAGACTCCTACGAGCAGTACTTC.